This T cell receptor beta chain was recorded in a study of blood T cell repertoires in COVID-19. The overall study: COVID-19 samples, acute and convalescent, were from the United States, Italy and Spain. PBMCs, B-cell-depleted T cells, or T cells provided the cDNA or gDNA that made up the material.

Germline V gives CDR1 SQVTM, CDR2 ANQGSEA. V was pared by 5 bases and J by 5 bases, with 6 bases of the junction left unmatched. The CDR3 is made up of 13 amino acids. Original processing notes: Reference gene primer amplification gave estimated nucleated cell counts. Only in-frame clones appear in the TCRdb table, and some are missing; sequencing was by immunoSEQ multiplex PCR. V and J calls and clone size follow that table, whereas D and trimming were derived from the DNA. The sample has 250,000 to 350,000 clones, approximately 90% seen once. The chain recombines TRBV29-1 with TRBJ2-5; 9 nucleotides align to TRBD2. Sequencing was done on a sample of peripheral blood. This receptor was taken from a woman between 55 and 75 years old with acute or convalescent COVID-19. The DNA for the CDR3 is TGCAGCGTTTCTAGCGGGGCAGGGGAGACCCAGTACTTC. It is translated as CSVSSGAGETQYF.